The clone carrying this TCR beta chain was seen repeatedly, ten times or more. The data derive from a study of neurological immune-mediated disorders. Germline lookup yields CDR1 DFQATT and CDR2 SNEGSKA (reference sequence). V lost 0 bases and J 0 bases, leaving 6 bases between the germline ends. The CDR3 runs to 15 residues. TCRdb called the 5' RACE reads again in MiXCR, with one record for every CDR3 protein. The sample consists of around 28,000 distinct CDR3 sequences, roughly 2.7% of them appearing once. The sample taken for sequencing was PBMCs. The clonotype originates from a woman aged 45-60 years with multiple sclerosis. V and J are TRBV20-1 and TRBJ2-6, with no clear D. DNA for the CDR3: TGCAGTGCTAGAGAGGGGTCCTCTGGGGCCAACGTCCTGACTTTC. Encoded protein: CSAREGSSGANVLTF.